These 28 T cell receptor beta chains originate from one sample sequenced in a study of blood T cell repertoires in COVID-19. The protocol was immunoSEQ multiplex PCR, while the TCRdb copy is restricted to in-frame clones and leaves out a portion. Of more than 100,000 clones in the sample, roughly 83% are singletons; the top ten hold 3.5% to 4.5%. The sample comprised peripheral blood. These receptor sequences come from a woman over 75 with acute or convalescent COVID-19.

In DNA form, the CDR3 reads TGTGCCAGCAGCGTACAGGGGGCGATCCCTGAAGCTTTCTTT. It is translated as CASSVQGAIPEAFF. The chain employs TRBV11-2 and TRBJ1-1, with TRBD1 matching over 9 bases. The ends lost 5 bases at V and 6 bases at J; junction bases unmatched: 7. The CDR3 totals 14 residues. Germline CDR1 reads SGHAT; CDR2 reads FQNNGV.

The V gene is TRBV7-8, the J gene TRBJ1-4, with TRBD1 as a possible D gene (5 bases). Trimming took 2 bases from V and 5 from J, leaving 15 bases between them. Germline V gene lookup returns CDR1 SGHVS and CDR2 FQNEAQ. The CDR3 consists of 16 residues. CDR3 DNA: TGTGCCAGCAGCTTATGGCCCGGGGGTCAGAATGAAAAACTGTTTTTT. This gives the protein CASSLWPGGQNEKLFF.

The chain is built from TRBV5-1 and TRBJ2-7; D is perhaps TRBD1 (6 bases). Trimming took off 1 base at V and 5 bases at J, with 13 bases between the two ends. This CDR3 region has 14 residues. CDR1 and CDR2 from the germline V gene are SGHRS and YFSETQ. The CDR3, as DNA: TGCGCCAGCAGCTTGATGTCAGGGGACCACGAGCAGTACTTC. This gives the protein CASSLMSGDHEQYF.

This clone was observed a few times. This chain connects TRBV27 to TRBJ1-1, with D maybe TRBD1 (6 bases). CDR1 and CDR2 from the germline V gene are MNHEY and SMNVEV (reference sequence). Trimming stripped 8 bases from V and 3 bases from J, with 16 bases between. The CDR3 extends over 14 amino acids. CDR3 nucleotide sequence: TGTGCCAGCCAACGACAGGTTTTGGACACTGAAGCTTTCTTT. Translation: CASQRQVLDTEAFF.

This clone has only a few counts. The V gene is TRBV2, the J gene TRBJ1-1, with D perhaps matching TRBD1 (6 bases). Trimming stripped 9 bases from V and 1 base from J, with 15 bases between. CDR1 SNHLY and CDR2 FYNNEI come from the germline V gene. This CDR3 is 14 amino acids long. The CDR3, as DNA: TGTGCCAGTGGACCAGGGGCCGCGAACACTGAAGCTTTCTTT. Translating it yields CASGPGAANTEAFF.

This clone was recorded a few times. This rearrangement joins TRBV7-9 to TRBJ2-7, with 11 bases that match TRBD2. The CDR3 loop spans 15 amino acids. CDR1 and CDR2 (germline): SEHNR, FQNEAQ (reference sequence). After removal of 4 bases from V and 5 bases from J, the junction contained 7 bases not matched to a gene. CDR3 DNA: TGTGCCAGCAGCTCTACTAGCGGGGGAGTCAACGAGCAGTACTTC. It encodes CASSSTSGGVNEQYF.

This clone occurred once. V usage is TRBV5-1 and J usage is TRBJ2-7; 7 bases map to TRBD2. CDR1 and CDR2 from the germline V gene are SGHRS and YFSETQ. Trimming at V came to 0 bases and at J to 7 bases, leaving 10 bases not matched to a gene. CDR3 length: 15 residues. CDR3 region: CASSLETGGAEEQYF. The CDR3 DNA sequence: TGCGCCAGCAGCTTGGAGACGGGGGGAGCGGAGGAGCAGTACTTC.

The J gene is TRBJ1-2, the V gene TRBV4-2; the D is unclear. CDR1 and CDR2 from the germline V gene are LGHNA and YNFKEQ. V dropped 0 bases and J dropped 3 bases, with 17 bases sitting between them. The CDR3 extends over 17 amino acids. In DNA, the CDR3 is TGTGCCAGCAGCCAAGAGGCGACCCACGAGGGATACTATGGCTACACCTTC. It yields the protein CASSQEATHEGYYGYTF.

The chain joins TRBV7-2 to TRBJ1-6, with D perhaps matching TRBD1 (5 bases). CDR1 and CDR2 (germline): SGHTA, FQGNSA. V shed 2 bases and J shed 5 bases, with 16 bases lying between them. The CDR3 is 17 residues long. CDR3 loop: CASSLSLTAGHNSPLHF. Written as DNA, the CDR3 is TGTGCCAGCAGCTTAAGTTTAACGGCAGGGCATAATTCACCCCTCCACTTT.

The chain employs TRBV6-2 or TRBV6-3 and TRBJ1-1; 8 bases align to TRBD1. CDR3 length: 13 amino acids. Germline V gene lookup returns CDR1 MNHEY and CDR2 SVGEGT. V was pared by 5 bases and J by 3 bases, with 2 bases of the junction left unmatched. Written as DNA, the CDR3 is TGTGCCAGCAGTAGGACAGGGTACACTGAAGCTTTCTTT. The encoded protein is CASSRTGYTEAFF.

The gene calls are TRBV9 and TRBJ1-1; D is perhaps TRBD1 (5 bases). This CDR3 has 14 amino acids. Per the germline V gene, CDR1 is SGDLS and CDR2 is YYNGEE. V lost 0 bases, J lost 5 bases, and 11 bases lay in between. DNA for the CDR3: TGTGCCAGCAGCGTAGGGGGCCCGAGTACTGAAGCTTTCTTT. Protein: CASSVGGPSTEAFF.

The J gene is TRBJ1-5, the V gene TRBV11-2, with 11 bases fitting TRBD1. The J segment lost 5 bases and the V segment lost 1 base, leaving 4 bases of the junction unmatched. The CDR3 is 16 residues long. Germline CDR1 is SGHAT and CDR2 is FQNNGV. As DNA, the CDR3 is TGTGCCAGCAGCTTAGCCGGGACAGGGGGAGATCAGCCCCAGCATTTT. Translated, it gives CASSLAGTGGDQPQHF.

The genes are TRBV3-1 (or the pseudogene TRBV3-2) and TRBJ2-7, with TRBD1 as a possible D gene (6 bases). The CDR3 consists of 15 residues. V lost 0 bases and J lost 3, with 12 bases in between. Germline CDR1 LGHDT, CDR2 YNNKEL (reference sequence). In nucleotides, the CDR3 is TGTGCCAGCAGCCAAGAAGGGGACACCGTCTACGAGCAGTACTTC. Protein product: CASSQEGDTVYEQYF.

The table lists this clone with a count of one. This chain connects TRBV27 to TRBJ1-6; D remains ambiguous. Germline CDR1 and CDR2: MNHEY and SMNVEV (reference sequence). With 11 bases removed from V and 7 bases from J, the gap between germline ends came to 15 bases. The CDR3 contains 13 residues. CDR3 in DNA: TGTGCCCGACGACTTTCCCGCAATTCACCCCTCCACTTT. It codes for CARRLSRNSPLHF.

The CDR3 loop is CASSTQQRTGGQPQHF. The CDR3 nucleotides read TGTGCCAGCAGTACCCAGCAGAGGACAGGGGGACAGCCCCAGCATTTT. The chain couples TRBV6-2 or TRBV6-3 to TRBJ1-5; 10 positions match TRBD1. From germline, CDR1 is MNHEY and CDR2 SVGEGT. J gave up 7 bases and V 5 bases, and 11 bases lay outside the gene matches. The CDR3 length is 16 residues.

The chain couples TRBV4-3 to TRBJ1-2, with 7 bases aligning to TRBD1. The CDR3 has 14 amino acids. Germline CDR1 reads LGHNA; CDR2 reads YSLEER. Trimming at V came to 4 bases and at J to 6 bases, leaving 8 bases not matched to a gene. CDR3: CASSLEGASNGYTF. CDR3 sequence (DNA): TGCGCCAGCAGCCTTGAGGGGGCGAGTAATGGCTACACCTTC.

The J gene is TRBJ1-1, the V gene TRBV7-9; TRBD1 matches at 8 bases. CDR1 and CDR2 (germline): SEHNR, FQNEAQ (reference sequence). Unmatched junction bases numbered 7, after V lost 1 base and J lost 3 bases. CDR3 length: 16 amino acids. In DNA form, the CDR3 reads TGTGCCAGCAGCTTAGGTCTGGCAGGGGGCTACACTGAAGCTTTCTTT. This codes for CASSLGLAGGYTEAFF.

The V and J genes are TRBV4-3 and TRBJ1-1; 7 bases map to TRBD1. Germline loops: CDR1 LGHNA, CDR2 YSLEER. The length of the CDR3 is 15 residues. V trimming: 4 bases; J trimming: 4 bases; junction bases outside the gene matches: 9. The CDR3, as DNA: TGCGCCAGCAGCCCCCAGAGAGGGGGCCTCACTGAAGCTTTCTTT. Translating it yields CASSPQRGGLTEAFF.

This CDR3 is CASSDGQGYGYTF. The CDR3 coding sequence is TGTGCCAGCAGCGATGGACAGGGTTATGGCTACACCTTC. The chain uses TRBV7-2 and TRBJ1-2, with TRBD1 matching 8 bases. J gave up 5 bases and V 5 bases, and 4 bases lay outside the gene matches. Germline V CDR1 and CDR2: SGHTA, FQGNSA. The CDR3 has 13 amino acids.

CDR3 coding DNA: TGTGCCAGCAGCTTAGCAGCGGGAGTCTACAATGAGCAGTTCTTC. It codes for CASSLAAGVYNEQFF. The chain carries TRBV7-2 and TRBJ2-1; 8 positions agree with TRBD2. The length of the CDR3 is 15 residues. The ends lost 0 bases at V and 3 bases at J; junction bases unmatched: 1. Germline loops: CDR1 SGHTA, CDR2 FQGNSA.

The chain joins TRBV15 to TRBJ1-4; D remains ambiguous. Trimming shortened V by 3 bases and J by 0 bases, and 8 bases separated the two germline ends. In germline, CDR1 is LNHNV, CDR2 YYDKDF (reference sequence). The CDR3 sequence is 15 residues long. The CDR3 is CATSRGGATNEKLFF. CDR3 nucleotides: TGTGCCACCAGCAGGGGAGGAGCAACTAATGAAAAACTGTTTTTT.

The chain combines TRBV28 with TRBJ1-2; 7 bases are shared with TRBD1. The J segment lost 6 bases and the V segment lost 2 bases, leaving 21 bases of the junction unmatched. Germline V gene lookup returns CDR1 MDHEN and CDR2 SYDVKM. The CDR3 totals 19 residues. The CDR3 bases are TGTGCCAGCAGTTTAAGTTTGGTGTTGAGGAGGGGGCAGAGGAATGGCTACACCTTC. Its translation: CASSLSLVLRRGQRNGYTF.

The rearrangement uses TRBV5-4 and TRBJ2-7, with D tentatively TRBD2 (5 bases). CDR3 length equals 15 residues. Trimming shortened V by 4 bases and J by 0 bases, and 14 bases separated the two germline ends. Germline CDR1 and CDR2: SGHNT and YYREEE (reference sequence). The CDR3 spells CASSPGPEGSYEQYF. The CDR3 nucleotides read TGTGCCAGCAGCCCCGGGCCCGAGGGCTCCTACGAGCAGTACTTC.

V usage is TRBV6-4 and J usage is TRBJ2-1; 9 nucleotides align to TRBD2. This CDR3 has 15 amino acids. From germline, CDR1 is MRHNA and CDR2 SNTAGT. V lost 4 bases to trimming and J lost 5 bases; unmatched junction nucleotides: 6. CDR3 residues: CASSVSGLANNEQFF. The DNA of the CDR3 is TGTGCCAGCAGTGTATCGGGACTAGCCAACAATGAGCAGTTCTTC.

The chain couples TRBV24-1 to TRBJ1-4; D might be TRBD1 (6 bases). CDR1 and CDR2 from the germline V gene are KGHDR and SFDVKD. This CDR3 is built from 18 residues. The V gene lost 4 bases and the J gene lost 0 bases, with 17 bases spanning the gap. The CDR3 DNA follows: TGTGCCACCAGTGACCAGGACAGTCACCCGACAACTAATGAAAAACTGTTTTTT. Amino acids: CATSDQDSHPTTNEKLFF.

The chain joins TRBV28 to TRBJ1-6; D is ambiguous. V was cut by 4 bases and J by 10 bases, with 20 bases left in between. The CDR3 length is 16 residues. In germline, CDR1 is MDHEN, CDR2 SYDVKM. The CDR3 bases are TGTGCCAGCAGTTCCCCATCCCTCTCGGGAAGCTCACCCCTCCACTTT. Its translation is CASSSPSLSGSSPLHF.

The V call is TRBV5-1, the J call TRBJ2-1; possible D gene TRBD1, 6 bases. Trimming removed 2 bases from V and 5 bases from J, with 11 bases in between. Germline V gene lookup returns CDR1 SGHRS and CDR2 YFSETQ. This CDR3 is built from 14 residues. As DNA, the CDR3 is TGCGCCAGCAGCTTAAGAGGACAGCACAATGAGCAGTTCTTC. Translated, it gives CASSLRGQHNEQFF.

CDR3 region: CASSMSRGSNQPQHF. Here the CDR3 DNA reads TGTGCCAGTAGTATGTCCAGGGGGAGCAATCAGCCCCAGCATTTT. The chain combines TRBV19 with TRBJ1-5; 7 bases line up with TRBD1. Germline trimming cut 3 bases from V and 1 base from J; bases unmatched to any gene: 3. The CDR3 runs 15 residues. The germline CDR1 and CDR2 sequences are LNHDA and SQIVND (reference sequence).